The 13 T cell receptor beta chains reported below all come from one sample, sequenced in a study of T cell responses to AZD1222 COVID-19 vaccine (dated by TCRdb to the early 2020s). This sample's time point label indicates: baseline before first vaccination. Library prep was done by the immunoSEQ multiplex PCR assay. As stored in TCRdb, this immuneACCESS dataset retains in-frame rearrangements with V and J assigned. A fraction of the clones does not appear; measured against another copy, unresolved V genes explain less than half of the discrepancy, and the remainder lacks a known reason. The sample data list about 88,000 clones, and roughly 89% of these were observed just once. The ten biggest clones cover approximately 2.5% of the sample. The sample here was peripheral blood, taken on day 0 of AZD1222 vaccination. All receptors come from an adult in good health.

The rearrangement joins TRBV11-3 to TRBJ2-7, with a weak D call TRBD2 (6 bases). The CDR3 loop spans 13 amino acids. V lost 0 bases and J lost 5, with 8 bases in between. The germline CDR1 and CDR2 sequences are SGHNT and YENEEA. This CDR3 is CASSLEGRNEQYF. CDR3 nucleotides: TGTGCCAGCAGCTTAGAGGGGAGGAACGAGCAGTACTTC.

The chain carries TRBV30 and TRBJ2-2, with D hard to call. V was cut by 2 bases and J by 10 bases, with 8 bases left in between. Germline-derived CDR1 and CDR2 are GTSNPN and SVGIG (reference sequence). The CDR3 runs to 11 residues. The CDR3 DNA reads as TGTGCCTGGAGTTGGCAGATGGAGCTGTTTTTT. This sequence encodes CAWSWQMELFF.

The chain has TRBV9 and TRBJ1-2; D remains unclear. CDR1 is SGDLS, CDR2 YYNGEE, per germline. This CDR3 is 15 amino acids long. Trimming shortened V by 0 bases and J by 5 bases, and 14 bases separated the two germline ends. CDR3 sequence reads: CASSVVDTTPYGYTF. The CDR3 coding sequence is TGTGCCAGCAGCGTAGTAGACACGACCCCTTATGGCTACACCTTC.

This clone was counted once. The chain uses TRBV5-1 and TRBJ1-6; D gene ambiguous. V was shortened by 0 bases and J by 8 bases, with 6 bases between the two germline ends. Germline V gene data show CDR1 as SGHRS and CDR2 as YFSETQ. The CDR3 spans 13 residues. CDR3 bases: TGCGCCAGCAGCTTGGCCGGGGATTCACCCCTCCACTTT. This codes for CASSLAGDSPLHF.

The V gene is TRBV12-3 or TRBV12-4, the J gene TRBJ1-5, with D unresolved. V shed 7 bases and J shed 6 bases, with 10 bases lying between them. The CDR3 runs 12 residues. CDR3 sequence: CASTLGGQPQHF. CDR3 DNA: TGTGCCAGCACCTTGGGTGGTCAGCCCCAGCATTTT.

The chain uses TRBV18 and TRBJ2-3; D gene unclear. The CDR3 loop spans 13 amino acids. In germline, CDR1 is KGHSH, CDR2 LQKENI. Trimming pared 1 base from V and 4 bases from J, leaving 6 bases between. This CDR3 reads CASSPLRADTQYF. CDR3 bases: TGTGCCAGCTCACCACTCCGGGCAGATACGCAGTATTTT.

The CDR3 DNA is TGCGCCAGCAGCCCCGACAGGCAGGATGGCTACACCTTC. Translating gives CASSPDRQDGYTF. J is TRBJ1-2 and V is TRBV4-1; perhaps TRBD1 as D (6 bases). The CDR3 runs 13 residues. V gave up 4 bases and J gave up 6 bases, with 12 bases separating them. CDR1 MGHRA and CDR2 YSYEKL come from the germline V gene.

This chain connects TRBV12-5 to TRBJ2-1, with TRBD2 matching 7 bases. This CDR3 has 13 residues. Germline loops: CDR1 LGHNT, CDR2 FRNRAP. The junction had 4 bases not matched to a gene; V was cut back by 1 base and J by 10 bases. The CDR3 is CASGLGLADEQFF. The DNA for the CDR3 is TGTGCTAGTGGTTTGGGGCTAGCGGACGAGCAGTTCTTC.

This chain connects TRBV27 to TRBJ2-1, with a tentative D call TRBD2 (6 bases). V was pared by 6 bases and J by 0 bases, with 12 bases between. CDR3 length: 15 amino acids. CDR1 is MNHEY and CDR2 is SMNVEV in the germline V gene (reference sequence). The CDR3 nucleotides are TGTGCCAGCAGGGGAGCGGGTAGCTCCTACAATGAGCAGTTCTTC. Protein: CASRGAGSSYNEQFF.

DNA of the CDR3: TGTGCCAGCAGCCCGGAGCCGACACTTCCTAACTATGGCTACACCTTC. This encodes CASSPEPTLPNYGYTF. The chain uses TRBV7-3 and TRBJ1-2; D unclear. Between the trimmed V and J ends, which lost 5 bases and 0 bases, there was a span of 16 bases. Germline V gives CDR1 SGHTA, CDR2 FQGTGA. The CDR3 runs 16 residues.

The rearrangement uses TRBV5-6 and TRBJ2-7, with D perhaps being TRBD1 or TRBD2 (5 bases each). There are 13 residues in the CDR3. CDR1 and CDR2 from the germline V gene are SGHDT and YYEEEE. Trimming pared 7 bases from V and 3 bases from J, leaving 14 bases between. The CDR3 here is CASGTEQRYEQYF. CDR3 nucleotide sequence: TGTGCCAGCGGGACGGAGCAACGCTACGAGCAGTACTTC.

This chain uses TRBV10-3 with TRBJ2-1, with 7 bases that match TRBD1. Germline V gene sequence: CDR1 ENHRY, CDR2 SYGVKD. The CDR3 is made up of 13 amino acids. The V and J ends lost 2 bases and 9 bases, in that order; junction bases with no gene match: 4. The CDR3 DNA reads TGTGCCATCAGTGAGAACGAGGGGGCTGAGCAGTTCTTC. As protein: CAISENEGAEQFF.

This rearrangement joins TRBV10-3 to TRBJ1-1; no definite D call. Trimming shortened V by 7 bases and J by 1 base, and 10 bases separated the two germline ends. This CDR3 has 13 amino acids. The germline V gene encodes CDR1 ENHRY and CDR2 SYGVKD. The CDR3 DNA sequence: TGTGCCATCAAATACGGGGAGAACACTGAAGCTTTCTTT. Protein sequence: CAIKYGENTEAFF.